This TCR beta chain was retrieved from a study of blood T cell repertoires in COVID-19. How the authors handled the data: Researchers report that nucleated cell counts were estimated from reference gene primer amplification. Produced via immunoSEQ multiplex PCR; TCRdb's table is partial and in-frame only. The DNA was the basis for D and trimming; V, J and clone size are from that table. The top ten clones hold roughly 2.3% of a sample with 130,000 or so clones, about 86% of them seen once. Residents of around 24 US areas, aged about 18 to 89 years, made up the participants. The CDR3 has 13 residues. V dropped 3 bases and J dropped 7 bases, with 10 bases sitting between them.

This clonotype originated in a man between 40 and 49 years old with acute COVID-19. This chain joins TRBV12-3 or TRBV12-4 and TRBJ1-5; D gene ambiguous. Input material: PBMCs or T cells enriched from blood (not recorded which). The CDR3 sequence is CASSFYGGQPQHF. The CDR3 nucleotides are TGTGCCAGCAGTTTCTACGGCGGGCAGCCCCAGCATTTT.